This T cell receptor beta chain was observed in a study of Siglec-9 on CD8 T cells in melanoma. The CDR3 has 16 amino acids. V lost 5 bases to trimming and J lost 3 bases, with 20 bases between them. CDR1 MNHEY and CDR2 SMNVEV come from the germline V gene (reference sequence). The data were produced by immunoSEQ multiplex PCR, yet TCRdb's version contains in-frame clones alone and is incomplete. This table holds about 36,000 clones, about 86% found once. The sequencing input was Siglec-9- CD8+ T cells sorted from blood. This rearrangement joins TRBV27 to TRBJ2-7; TRBD2 might be the D (5 bases). The TCR sequence derives from a human donor in good health. CDR3 loop: CASSAHNWTSIYEQYF. The DNA of the CDR3 is TGTGCCAGCAGTGCCCACAACTGGACTTCCATCTACGAGCAGTACTTC.